The 32 T cell receptor beta chains reported below all come from one sample, sequenced in a study of control samples from healthy donors and cancer patients. Method: immunoSEQ multiplex PCR; TCRdb's copy keeps in-frame clones and lacks some. The profile covers 60,000 to 95,000 clones, with around nine tenths appearing a single time and about 9.5% taken by the ten largest. Input material: PBMCs. The receptors were gathered from a woman between 50 and 59 years old with colorectal cancer.

This clone was observed once. The CDR3 nucleotides read TGCGCCAGCAGCCAAATCACAGGGGAAACTAATGAAAAACTGTTTTTT. Protein sequence: CASSQITGETNEKLFF. This chain links TRBV4-1 with TRBJ1-4, with 7 positions matching TRBD1. The CDR3 totals 16 residues. Germline trimming cut 2 bases from V and 1 base from J; bases unmatched to any gene: 4. CDR1 is MGHRA and CDR2 is YSYEKL in the germline V gene.

The DNA of the CDR3 is TGCGCCAGCAGCTTGGACGGGGGAGCATCTGAAAAACTGTTTTTT. Translated: CASSLDGGASEKLFF. The chain carries TRBV5-1 and TRBJ1-4; possibly TRBD1 for D (5 bases). Per the germline V gene, CDR1 is SGHRS and CDR2 is YFSETQ. This CDR3 region has 15 residues. V lost 0 bases and J 7 bases, leaving 13 bases between the germline ends.

The genes are TRBV5-8 and TRBJ2-7; 8 positions match TRBD2. The J segment lost 5 bases and the V segment lost 2 bases, leaving 9 bases of the junction unmatched. CDR1 is SGHTS, CDR2 YDEGEE, per germline. This CDR3 region has 15 residues. CDR3 amino acids: CASSFSGTRLHEQYV. For the CDR3, the DNA is TGTGCCAGCAGCTTTTCGGGGACTAGACTTCACGAGCAGTACGTC.

The J gene is TRBJ1-1, the V gene TRBV3-1 (or the pseudogene TRBV3-2); TRBD1 is a possible D gene (6 bases). Germline assignment: CDR1 LGHDT and CDR2 YNNKEL (reference sequence). The CDR3 extends over 13 amino acids. V lost 4 bases to trimming and J lost 3 bases, with 9 bases between them. CDR3 amino acids: CASSRGGDTEAFF. CDR3 coding DNA: TGTGCCAGCAGCCGAGGGGGGGACACTGAAGCTTTCTTT.

The rearrangement joins TRBV24-1 to TRBJ2-1, with 10 bases identical to TRBD1. The J segment lost 9 bases and the V segment lost 7 bases, leaving 8 bases of the junction unmatched. This CDR3 is 14 amino acids long. Germline V gene sequence: CDR1 KGHDR, CDR2 SFDVKD. This CDR3 reads CATRGQGTSGEQFF. Written as DNA, the CDR3 is TGTGCCACCAGGGGACAGGGGACGTCCGGTGAGCAGTTCTTC.

V and J are TRBV4-1 and TRBJ2-1, with 7 nucleotides matching TRBD2. V trimming: 4 bases; J trimming: 4 bases; junction bases outside the gene matches: 10. Germline loops: CDR1 MGHRA, CDR2 YSYEKL. The CDR3 has 16 amino acids. CDR3 sequence (DNA): TGCGCCAGCAGCCTACCTCAGAAAGCGGGGTACAATGAGCAGTTCTTC. Encoded protein: CASSLPQKAGYNEQFF.

This clone was seen once. The rearrangement uses TRBV19 and TRBJ2-6; 10 nucleotides align to TRBD1. The CDR3 is made up of 20 amino acids. Trimming took 5 bases from V and 0 from J; bases not matched to a gene: 13. Germline values: CDR1 LNHDA, CDR2 SQIVND (reference sequence). CDR3 DNA: TGTGCCAGTAGTCCCACCCCTCGACAGGGGGCTCTCTCTGGGGCCAACGTCCTGACTTTC. Its translation is CASSPTPRQGALSGANVLTF.

The rearrangement links TRBV5-4 to TRBJ1-2; D might be TRBD1 (6 bases). The CDR3 totals 14 residues. Germline V lookup: CDR1 SGHNT, CDR2 YYREEE (reference sequence). Trimming took 4 bases from V and 6 from J, leaving 16 bases between them. CDR3 coding DNA: TGTGCCAGCAGCCGGTGGGGGGGGCAGGATGGCTACACCTTC. It encodes CASSRWGGQDGYTF.

The chain has TRBV19 and TRBJ1-2; tentatively, D is TRBD1 (6 bases). The CDR3 contains 13 residues. The germline gives CDR1 LNHDA, CDR2 SQIVND (reference sequence). Trimming took 6 bases from V and 8 from J, leaving 16 bases between them. The CDR3 DNA sequence: TGTGCCAGTAGGGGTACAGGGCGCGGAGGCTACACCTTC. Amino acid sequence: CASRGTGRGGYTF.

The CDR3 reads CASSQNFQETQYF. As DNA, the CDR3 is TGTGCCAGTAGTCAGAACTTCCAAGAGACCCAGTACTTC. The chain recombines TRBV19 with TRBJ2-5; D unresolved. There are 13 residues in the CDR3. Germline V gene data show CDR1 as LNHDA and CDR2 as SQIVND (reference sequence). The V end lost 5 bases, the J end lost 1 base, and 8 bases lay between the germline ends.

This chain uses TRBV15 with TRBJ2-2, with TRBD2 matching 12 bases. Trimming took 0 bases from V and 6 from J; bases not matched to a gene: 5. The CDR3 sequence is 17 residues long. Germline V gives CDR1 LNHNV, CDR2 YYDKDF (reference sequence). The CDR3 DNA reads as TGTGCCACCAGCAGAGATCCCACTAGCGGGGGGCCCGGGGAGCTGTTTTTT. As protein: CATSRDPTSGGPGELFF.

The rearrangement links TRBV7-2 to TRBJ1-6; D unclear. CDR3 length: 13 residues. Germline CDR1 and CDR2: SGHTA and FQGNSA. V was shortened by 3 bases and J by 8 bases, with 8 bases between the two germline ends. The CDR3 protein is CASSLGMYSPLHF. Written as DNA, the CDR3 is TGTGCCAGCAGCTTGGGGATGTATTCACCCCTCCACTTT.

This clone is a singleton in its sample. V is TRBV5-4 and J is TRBJ1-6; D is undetermined. CDR3 length: 12 amino acids. The V end was cut by 0 bases, the J end by 8 bases, with 3 bases between. Germline V gene data show CDR1 as SGHNT and CDR2 as YYREEE (reference sequence). Written as DNA, the CDR3 is TGTGCCAGCAGCTTGGACGATTCACCCCTCCACTTT. This sequence encodes CASSLDDSPLHF.

This CDR3 is CASSLDSGAYNEQFF. The CDR3 DNA follows: TGTGCCAGCAGCTTAGATAGCGGGGCCTACAATGAGCAGTTCTTC. The V call is TRBV7-2, the J call TRBJ2-1, with 8 nucleotides matching TRBD2. The CDR3 length is 15 residues. With V trimmed by 1 base and J by 2 bases, 1 base remained unmatched. The germline CDR1 and CDR2 sequences are SGHTA and FQGNSA.

This clone has only one observation. The DNA of the CDR3 is TGTGCCAGCAGTTACTCGCCGGGCCTGGAGGATGGCTACACCTTC. Translating gives CASSYSPGLEDGYTF. This chain joins TRBV6-5 and TRBJ1-2, with unresolved D. CDR1 is MNHEY, CDR2 SVGAGI, per germline. Trimming removed 0 bases at V and 6 bases at J, with 14 bases between. The CDR3 runs to 15 residues.

This sequence joins TRBV24-1 and TRBJ2-7; D gene uncertain. The CDR3 spans 10 residues. Trimming left V 5 bases short and J 5 bases short, with 3 bases between. CDR1 and CDR2 (germline): KGHDR, SFDVKD. This CDR3 reads CATSVHEQYV. In DNA, the CDR3 is TGTGCCACCAGTGTCCACGAGCAGTACGTC.

This clone was recorded once. The gene calls are TRBV3-1 (or the pseudogene TRBV3-2) and TRBJ2-2; 9 nucleotides align to TRBD1. The V gene end was trimmed by 5 bases and the J gene end by 13 bases; junction bases not matched to a gene: 5. The CDR3 is 12 amino acids. Germline V lookup: CDR1 LGHDT, CDR2 YNNKEL (reference sequence). CDR3 region: CASSFNRGRLFF. CDR3 nucleotides: TGTGCCAGCAGCTTTAACAGGGGGCGGCTGTTTTTT.

This chain joins TRBV7-2 and TRBJ1-1; unclear D gene. Trimming cost V 2 bases and J 1 base, with 8 bases left between them. This CDR3 is 14 amino acids long. Germline V gene data show CDR1 as SGHTA and CDR2 as FQGNSA. CDR3 nucleotide sequence: TGTGCCAGCAGCTTATTGGGAGGGAACACTGAAGCTTTCTTT. It codes for CASSLLGGNTEAFF. Using reference TRBV7-2 and TRBJ1-1 for the parts outside the CDR3, the full variable domain is GAGVSQSPSNKVTEKGKDVELRCDPISGHTALYWYRQSLGQGLEFLIYFQGNSAPDKSGLPSDRFSAERTGGSVSTLTIQRTQQEDSAVYLCASSLLGGNTEAFFGQGTRLTVV.

This sequence joins TRBV27 and TRBJ1-4; D is unresolved. Germline V gene lookup returns CDR1 MNHEY and CDR2 SMNVEV (reference sequence). Trimming shortened V by 4 bases and J by 4 bases, and 10 bases separated the two germline ends. The CDR3 is made up of 14 amino acids. In DNA, the CDR3 is TGTGCCAGCAGTTCTAGACGGTTTAATGAAAAACTGTTTTTT. This translates into CASSSRRFNEKLFF.

The chain combines TRBV18 with TRBJ1-2; the match to TRBD1 covers 7 bases. The CDR3 consists of 16 residues. Germline CDR1 is KGHSH and CDR2 is LQKENI. The ends lost 1 base at V and 0 bases at J; junction bases unmatched: 5. CDR3 sequence (DNA): TGTGCCAGCTCACCACAGGGGGCAACTCCTAACTATGGCTACACCTTC. It translates to CASSPQGATPNYGYTF.

The chain carries TRBV18 and TRBJ2-5, with D unclear. Germline V gene data show CDR1 as KGHSH and CDR2 as LQKENI. Between the trimmed V and J ends, which lost 6 bases and 4 bases, there was a span of 12 bases. The CDR3 has 13 residues. Here the CDR3 reads CASSQTVGETQYF. CDR3 coding DNA: TGTGCCAGCTCTCAGACGGTTGGAGAGACCCAGTACTTC. Full variable domain (outside the CDR3, taken from reference TRBV18 and TRBJ2-5): NAGVMQNPRHLVRRRGQEARLRCSPMKGHSHVYWYRQLPEEGLKFMVYLQKENIIDESGMPKERFSAEFPKEGPSILRIQQVVRGDSAAYFCASSQTVGETQYFGPGTRLLVL.

V and J are TRBV28 and TRBJ2-5; D gene uncertain. Trimming stripped 1 base from V and 3 bases from J, with 3 bases between. The length of the CDR3 is 12 residues. Germline CDR1 reads MDHEN; CDR2 reads SYDVKM. CDR3 coding DNA: TGTGCCAGCAGTTTATTCGAAGAGACCCAGTACTTC. It specifies CASSLFEETQYF.

This chain links TRBV4-3 with TRBJ1-4; D not resolved. Germline CDR1 is LGHNA and CDR2 is YSLEER. Trimming took 3 bases from V and 2 from J, leaving 13 bases between them. This CDR3 comprises 16 residues. The CDR3 sequence: CASSHRIGLTNEKLFF. The CDR3 DNA reads TGCGCCAGCAGCCACCGGATAGGGTTGACTAATGAAAAACTGTTTTTT.

The chain uses TRBV2 and TRBJ1-5, with 7 bases matching TRBD1. This CDR3 is built from 13 residues. V gave up 7 bases and J gave up 6 bases; unmatched junction bases: 6. Germline CDR1 is SNHLY and CDR2 is FYNNEI. The DNA of the CDR3 is TGTGCCAGCAACTCCAGGGGGGGTCAGCCCCAGCATTTT. It yields the protein CASNSRGGQPQHF.

The chain recombines TRBV10-3 with TRBJ2-3; 8 bases are shared with TRBD1. Losses at the gene ends were 7 bases for V and 2 bases for J; bases not matched to a gene: 8. Germline values: CDR1 ENHRY, CDR2 SYGVKD. This CDR3 region has 15 residues. CDR3 sequence reads: CAIKGTGSITDTQYF. CDR3 bases: TGTGCCATCAAGGGGACAGGATCCATCACAGATACGCAGTATTTT.

This clone turned up a few times. The chain couples TRBV7-2 to TRBJ1-1; D gene uncertain. This CDR3 is built from 13 residues. Trimming removed 3 bases from V and 3 bases from J, with 8 bases in between. Germline CDR1 and CDR2: SGHTA and FQGNSA. This chain's CDR3 is CASSFSGDTEAFF. CDR3 bases: TGTGCCAGCAGCTTTTCAGGAGACACTGAAGCTTTCTTT. Full variable domain (remainder filled in from reference TRBV7-2 and TRBJ1-1): GAGVSQSPSNKVTEKGKDVELRCDPISGHTALYWYRQSLGQGLEFLIYFQGNSAPDKSGLPSDRFSAERTGGSVSTLTIQRTQQEDSAVYLCASSFSGDTEAFFGQGTRLTVV.

This chain uses TRBV10-3 with TRBJ2-3; 11 bases fit TRBD2. After removal of 11 bases from V and 2 bases from J, the junction contained 3 bases not matched to a gene. The germline V gene encodes CDR1 ENHRY and CDR2 SYGVKD. The CDR3 length is 13 residues. The CDR3 reads CAATSGATDTQYF. The DNA of the CDR3 is TGTGCCGCGACTAGCGGGGCCACAGATACGCAGTATTTT.

This rearrangement joins TRBV9 to TRBJ2-6; 7 bases match TRBD1. The J segment lost 4 bases and the V segment lost 3 bases, leaving 19 bases of the junction unmatched. The germline gives CDR1 SGDLS, CDR2 YYNGEE. The CDR3 is 20 amino acids. DNA of the CDR3: TGTGCCAGCAGCGCTCGGCCAGTGACAGGGATTGTGGTAGGGGCCAACGTCCTGACTTTC. Translated: CASSARPVTGIVVGANVLTF.

This clone has at least ten counts. V is TRBV6-6 and J is TRBJ1-6; TRBD1 is a possible D gene (5 bases). V was trimmed by 6 bases and J by 7 bases, leaving 19 bases between them. CDR3 length: 16 residues. Germline CDR1 and CDR2: MNHNY and SVGAGI (reference sequence). In DNA form, the CDR3 reads TGTGCCAGCAGCCCCGAGGGGAGGGTGATCAATTCACCCCTCCACTTT. It is translated as CASSPEGRVINSPLHF.

The rearrangement uses TRBV6-2 or TRBV6-3 and TRBJ2-7; D perhaps matches TRBD1 (6 bases). The germline V gene encodes CDR1 MNHEY and CDR2 SVGEGT. This CDR3 has 13 amino acids. Trimming left V 2 bases short and J 7 bases short, with 12 bases between. DNA for the CDR3: TGTGCCAGCAGTTACCCTACAGGGCTAGAGCAGTACGTC. It codes for CASSYPTGLEQYV.

This clone appeared once. The J gene is TRBJ1-6, the V gene TRBV28; D is perhaps TRBD1 (5 bases). V was clipped by 7 bases and J by 7 bases, with 17 bases between them. This CDR3 is 15 amino acids long. CDR1 is MDHEN, CDR2 SYDVKM, per germline. The CDR3 region has the DNA TGTGCCAGCACCACCCGGCAGGGAGTAAATTCACCCCTCCACTTT. Translation gives CASTTRQGVNSPLHF.

The chain is built from TRBV6-4 and TRBJ2-1; 9 bases align to TRBD2. Per the germline V gene, CDR1 is MRHNA and CDR2 is SNTAGT. After removal of 0 bases from V and 8 bases from J, the junction contained 8 bases not matched to a gene. CDR3 length: 16 amino acids. Here the CDR3 reads CASSDSWRGGHDEQFF. The DNA for the CDR3 is TGTGCCAGCAGTGACTCGTGGCGGGGGGGCCACGATGAGCAGTTCTTC.